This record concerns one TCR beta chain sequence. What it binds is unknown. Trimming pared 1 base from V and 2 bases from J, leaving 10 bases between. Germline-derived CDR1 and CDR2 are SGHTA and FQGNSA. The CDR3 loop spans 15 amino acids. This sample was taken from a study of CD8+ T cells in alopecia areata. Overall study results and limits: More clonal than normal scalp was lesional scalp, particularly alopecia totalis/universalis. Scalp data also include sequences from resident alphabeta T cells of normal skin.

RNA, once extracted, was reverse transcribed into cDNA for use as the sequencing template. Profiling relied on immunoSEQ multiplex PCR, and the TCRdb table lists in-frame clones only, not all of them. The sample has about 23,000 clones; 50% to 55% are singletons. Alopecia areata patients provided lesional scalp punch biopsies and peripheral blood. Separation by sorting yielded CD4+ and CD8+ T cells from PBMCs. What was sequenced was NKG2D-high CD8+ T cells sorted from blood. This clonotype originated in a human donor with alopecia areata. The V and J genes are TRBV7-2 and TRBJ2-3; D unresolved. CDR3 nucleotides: TGTGCCAGCAGCTTAGACTTGCTAGTCACAGATACGCAGTATTTT. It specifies CASSLDLLVTDTQYF.